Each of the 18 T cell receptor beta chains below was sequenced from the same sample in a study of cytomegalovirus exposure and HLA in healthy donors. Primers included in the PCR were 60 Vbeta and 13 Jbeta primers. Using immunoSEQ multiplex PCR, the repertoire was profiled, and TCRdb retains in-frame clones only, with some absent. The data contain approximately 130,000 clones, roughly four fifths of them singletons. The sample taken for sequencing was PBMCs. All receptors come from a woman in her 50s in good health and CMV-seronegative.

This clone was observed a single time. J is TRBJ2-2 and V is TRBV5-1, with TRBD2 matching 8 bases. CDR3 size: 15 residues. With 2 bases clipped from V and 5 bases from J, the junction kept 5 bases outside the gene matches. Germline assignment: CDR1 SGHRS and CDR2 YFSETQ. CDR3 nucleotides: TGCGCCAGCAGCTTAGCGGGAGTAGAAACCGGGGAGCTGTTTTTT. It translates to CASSLAGVETGELFF.

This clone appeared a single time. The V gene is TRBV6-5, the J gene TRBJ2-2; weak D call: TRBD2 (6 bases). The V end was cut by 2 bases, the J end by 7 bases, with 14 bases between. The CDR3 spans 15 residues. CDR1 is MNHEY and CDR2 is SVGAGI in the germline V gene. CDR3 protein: CASSYTGLLGGELFF. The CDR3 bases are TGTGCCAGCAGTTACACGGGACTCTTGGGCGGGGAGCTGTTTTTT.

Here the CDR3 DNA reads TGTGCCAGCAGTCCCCTGGCTAGCGGGAGTCTTCACGAGCAGTACGTC. It is translated as CASSPLASGSLHEQYV. The chain is built from TRBV27 and TRBJ2-7, with TRBD2 matching 10 bases. Germline V lookup: CDR1 MNHEY, CDR2 SMNVEV (reference sequence). V gave up 5 bases and J gave up 5 bases; unmatched junction bases: 12. The CDR3 is 16 residues long.

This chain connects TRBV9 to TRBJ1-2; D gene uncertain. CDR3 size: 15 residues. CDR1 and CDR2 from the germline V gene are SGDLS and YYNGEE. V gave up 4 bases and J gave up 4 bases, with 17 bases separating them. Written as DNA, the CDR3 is TGTGCCAGCAGCAGAGAGGTGGCAGCTTCCTATGGCTACACCTTC. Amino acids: CASSREVAASYGYTF.

The CDR3 region is CASSSEGARQPQHF. CDR3 DNA sequence: TGTGCCAGCAGCTCCGAGGGGGCGCGGCAGCCCCAGCATTTT. This sequence joins TRBV7-9 and TRBJ1-5, with 7 bases identical to TRBD1. Germline V gene lookup returns CDR1 SEHNR and CDR2 FQNEAQ (reference sequence). The CDR3 contains 14 residues. The V gene end was trimmed by 4 bases and the J gene end by 7 bases; junction bases not matched to a gene: 7.

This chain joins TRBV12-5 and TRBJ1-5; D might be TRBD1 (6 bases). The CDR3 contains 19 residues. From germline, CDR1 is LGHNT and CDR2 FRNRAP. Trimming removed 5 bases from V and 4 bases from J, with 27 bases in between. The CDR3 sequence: CASGLSNSRTAHPNQPQHF. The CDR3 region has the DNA TGTGCTAGTGGTCTATCAAATTCTCGGACAGCCCACCCGAATCAGCCCCAGCATTTT.

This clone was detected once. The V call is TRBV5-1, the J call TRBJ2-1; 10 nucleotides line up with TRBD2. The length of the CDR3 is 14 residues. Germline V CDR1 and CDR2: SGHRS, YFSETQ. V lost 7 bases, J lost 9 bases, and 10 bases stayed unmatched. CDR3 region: CASQRGGAAGEQFF. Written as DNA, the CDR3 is TGCGCCAGCCAGCGGGGGGGGGCTGCGGGTGAGCAGTTCTTC.

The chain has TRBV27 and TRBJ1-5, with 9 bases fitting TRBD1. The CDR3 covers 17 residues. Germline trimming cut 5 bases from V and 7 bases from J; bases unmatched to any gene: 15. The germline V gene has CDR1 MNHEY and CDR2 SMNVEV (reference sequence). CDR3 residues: CASSLLRDRERGQPQHF. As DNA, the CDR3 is TGTGCCAGCAGTCTACTCCGGGACAGGGAAAGAGGACAGCCCCAGCATTTT.

In nucleotides, the CDR3 is TGTGCCAGCTCACCATTAGGGACTAGCGGGCCGGGGGAGCAGTTCTTC. Amino acids: CASSPLGTSGPGEQFF. The chain couples TRBV18 to TRBJ2-1, with TRBD2 identical over 12 bases. The V segment lost 2 bases and the J segment 10 bases; nucleotides outside the gene matches: 9. The length of the CDR3 is 16 residues. Germline V lookup: CDR1 KGHSH, CDR2 LQKENI.

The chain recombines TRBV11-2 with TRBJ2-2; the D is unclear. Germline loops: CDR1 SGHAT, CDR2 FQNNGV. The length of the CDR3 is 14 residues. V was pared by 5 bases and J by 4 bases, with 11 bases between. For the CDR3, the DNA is TGTGCCAGCAGCCCGAATTGGAGCACCGGGGAGCTGTTTTTT. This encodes CASSPNWSTGELFF.

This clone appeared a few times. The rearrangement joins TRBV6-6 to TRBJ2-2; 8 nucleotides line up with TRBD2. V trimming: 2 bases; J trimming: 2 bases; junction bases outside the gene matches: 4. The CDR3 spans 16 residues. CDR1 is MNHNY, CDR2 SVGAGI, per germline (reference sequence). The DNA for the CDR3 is TGTGCCAGCAGTTACCCTCGGGGGGGAAACACCGGGGAGCTGTTTTTT. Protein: CASSYPRGGNTGELFF.

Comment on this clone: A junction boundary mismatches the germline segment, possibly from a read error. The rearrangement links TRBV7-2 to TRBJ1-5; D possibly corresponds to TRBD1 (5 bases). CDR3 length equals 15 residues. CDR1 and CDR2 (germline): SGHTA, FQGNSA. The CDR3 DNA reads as TGTGCCAGCAGCGCGGGGACGGCTAGCAATCAGCCCCAGAATTTT. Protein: CASSAGTASNQPQNF.

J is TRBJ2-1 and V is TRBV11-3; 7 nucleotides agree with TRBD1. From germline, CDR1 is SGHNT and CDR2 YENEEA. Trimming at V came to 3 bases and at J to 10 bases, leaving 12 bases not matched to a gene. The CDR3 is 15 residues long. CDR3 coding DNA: TGTGCCAGCAGCTTCCGGGACAGTTCCCTAGGGGAGCAGTTCTTC. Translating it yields CASSFRDSSLGEQFF.

CDR3 loop: CASSYSSRGIRQPQHF. For the CDR3, the DNA is TGTGCCAGCAGTTACTCGAGCAGGGGGATACGTCAGCCCCAGCATTTT. V is TRBV6-5 and J is TRBJ1-5; 7 nucleotides match TRBD1. The CDR3 length is 16 residues. Germline V CDR1 and CDR2: MNHEY, SVGAGI. V lost 0 bases to trimming and J lost 6 bases; unmatched junction nucleotides: 8.

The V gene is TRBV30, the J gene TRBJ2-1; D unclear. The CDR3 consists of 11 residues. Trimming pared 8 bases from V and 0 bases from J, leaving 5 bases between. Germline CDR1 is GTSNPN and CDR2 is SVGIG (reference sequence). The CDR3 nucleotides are TGTGCCCGTCGCTCCTACAATGAGCAGTTCTTC. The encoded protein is CARRSYNEQFF.

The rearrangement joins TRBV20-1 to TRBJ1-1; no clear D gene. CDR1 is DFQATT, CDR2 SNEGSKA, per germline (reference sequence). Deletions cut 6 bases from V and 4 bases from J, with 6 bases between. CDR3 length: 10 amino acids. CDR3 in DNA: TGCAGTGCAGCGGGCACTGAAGCTTTCTTT. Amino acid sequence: CSAAGTEAFF.

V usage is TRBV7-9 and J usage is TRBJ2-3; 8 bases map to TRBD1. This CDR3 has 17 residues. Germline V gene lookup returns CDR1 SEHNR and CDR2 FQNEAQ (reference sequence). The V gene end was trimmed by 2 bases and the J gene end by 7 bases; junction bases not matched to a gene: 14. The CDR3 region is CASSLFAPGQDSYTQYF. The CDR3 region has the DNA TGTGCCAGCAGCTTATTTGCCCCGGGACAGGATTCGTATACGCAGTATTTT.

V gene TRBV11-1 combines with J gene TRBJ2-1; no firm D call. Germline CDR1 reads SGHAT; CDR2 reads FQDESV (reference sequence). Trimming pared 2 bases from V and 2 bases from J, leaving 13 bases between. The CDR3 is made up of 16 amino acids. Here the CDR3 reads CASSLRRPRAYNEQFF. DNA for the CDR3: TGTGCCAGCAGCTTACGAAGGCCCCGGGCCTACAATGAGCAGTTCTTC.